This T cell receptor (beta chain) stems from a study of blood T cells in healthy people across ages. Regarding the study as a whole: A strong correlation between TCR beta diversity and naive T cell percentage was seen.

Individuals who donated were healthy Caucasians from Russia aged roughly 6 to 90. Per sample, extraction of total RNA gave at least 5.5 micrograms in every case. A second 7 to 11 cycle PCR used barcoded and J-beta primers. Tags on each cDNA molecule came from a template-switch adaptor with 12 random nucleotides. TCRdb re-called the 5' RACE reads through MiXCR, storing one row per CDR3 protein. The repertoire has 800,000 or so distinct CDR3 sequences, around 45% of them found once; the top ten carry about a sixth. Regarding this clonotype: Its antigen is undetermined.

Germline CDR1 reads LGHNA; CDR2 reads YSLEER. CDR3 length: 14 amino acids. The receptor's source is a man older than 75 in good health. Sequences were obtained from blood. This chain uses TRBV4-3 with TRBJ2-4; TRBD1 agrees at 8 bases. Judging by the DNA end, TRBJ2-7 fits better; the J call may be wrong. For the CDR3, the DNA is TGCGCCAGCAGCCAGTTCAGGGGGCTCGACGAGCAGTACTTC. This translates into CASSQFRGLDEQYF.